The clone carrying this TCR beta chain was counted a single time. Its antigen is not identified. TCRdb itself ran the 5' RACE reads through MiXCR, one entry per CDR3 protein. The repertoire holds a few hundred thousand distinct CDR3 sequences, about 15% seen once, with roughly 17% in the top ten. The source of the sample is a study of T cells after yellow fever vaccination. Whole-study context: For low cell numbers, libraries were made with SMART-Seq v4 Ultra Low Input.

This CDR3 comprises 15 residues. Trimming stripped 0 bases from V and 2 bases from J, with 10 bases between. CDR1 and CDR2 from the germline V gene are SGHAT and FQNNGV. Findings of the study overall: The secondary T-cell response peaked on day 5, not day 15, but was weaker.

V gene TRBV11-2 combines with J gene TRBJ1-2, with D possibly TRBD1 on 5 matching bases. The specimen comprised PBMCs, sampled 5 days after the first yellow fever vaccination. This TCR came from a man between 18 and 35 years old who received the YFV17D yellow fever vaccine. CDR3 DNA: TGTGCCAGCAGCTTAGAGATGGGGCTCAACTATGGCTACACCTTC. It translates to CASSLEMGLNYGYTF.